This T cell receptor beta chain was documented in a study of OX40 agonist ivuxolimab in advanced cancers. Here immunoSEQ multiplex PCR was the method, and the copy in TCRdb shows in-frame clones only, minus some. The sample lists roughly 80,000 clones; roughly nine tenths were seen once. The CDR3 is 17 amino acids. V shed 1 base and J shed 3 bases, with 18 bases lying between them. From germline, CDR1 is LGHNA and CDR2 YNFKEQ. Sequenced here: CD4+ or CD8+ T cells sorted from blood, sampled in a trial of the OX40 agonist ivuxolimab. This clonotype was sampled from an adult with an advanced solid tumor such as melanoma, head and neck, liver or kidney cancer. V is TRBV4-2 and J is TRBJ2-5; perhaps TRBD2 as D (6 bases). In DNA, the CDR3 is TGTGCCAGCAGCCAAGGATACGGGGGAGAGCGTGAAGAGACCCAGTACTTC. Encoded protein: CASSQGYGGEREETQYF.